The entry below gives a single T cell receptor (beta chain) sequence along with its context. Its cognate antigen is unknown. The data belong to a study of cytomegalovirus exposure and HLA in healthy donors. General study findings and limits: Some public TCRs appeared in many individuals, while most sequences were rare.

TCRdb's copy holds only in-frame clones and misses some; the assay was immunoSEQ multiplex PCR. This sample carries more than 120,000 clones, around 84% of them seen once, and the ten largest clones take just over 8.5%. The CDR3 has 15 residues. Per the germline V gene, CDR1 is MNHEY and CDR2 is SMNVEV (reference sequence). The V gene end was trimmed by 3 bases and the J gene end by 1 base; junction bases not matched to a gene: 5. The TCR comes from a man younger than 35 in good health and CMV-seropositive. Sequencing was carried out using PBMCs. This sequence joins TRBV27 and TRBJ2-5; 7 bases agree with TRBD2. CDR3 loop: CASSLGGASQETQYF. The CDR3, as DNA: TGTGCCAGCAGTTTGGGAGGGGCCTCCCAAGAGACCCAGTACTTC.